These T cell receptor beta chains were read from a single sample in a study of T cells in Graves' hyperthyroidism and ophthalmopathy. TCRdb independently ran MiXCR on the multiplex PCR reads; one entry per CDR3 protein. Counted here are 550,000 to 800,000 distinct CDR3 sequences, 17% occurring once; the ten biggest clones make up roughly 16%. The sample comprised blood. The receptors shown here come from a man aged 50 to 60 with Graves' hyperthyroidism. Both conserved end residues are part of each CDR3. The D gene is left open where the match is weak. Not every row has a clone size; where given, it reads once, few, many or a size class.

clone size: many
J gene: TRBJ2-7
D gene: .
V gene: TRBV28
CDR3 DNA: TGTGCCAGCAGTTCCGAACTTGCACCCGAGCAGTACTTC
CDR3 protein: CASSSELAPEQYF

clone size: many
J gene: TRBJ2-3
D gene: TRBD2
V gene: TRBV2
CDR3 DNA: TGTGCCAGCAGTGGCCAACCTAGCGGGATGACAGATACGCAGTATTTT
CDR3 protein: CASSGQPSGMTDTQYF

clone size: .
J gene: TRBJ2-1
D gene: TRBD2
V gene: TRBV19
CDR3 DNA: TGTGCCAGTAGTCGGGTAGCGGGAGCCTACAATGAGCAGTTCTTC
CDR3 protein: CASSRVAGAYNEQFF

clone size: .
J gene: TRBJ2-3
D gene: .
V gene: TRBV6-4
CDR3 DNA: TGTGCCAGCAGTTCTGATAACGGAAATACGCAGTATTTT
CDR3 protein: CASSSDNGNTQYF

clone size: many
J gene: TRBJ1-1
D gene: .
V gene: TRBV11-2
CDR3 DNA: TGTGCCAGCAGCCAGCGATCTTTCGGACGGCTGATGAACACTGAAGCTTTCTTT
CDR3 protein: CASSQRSFGRLMNTEAFF

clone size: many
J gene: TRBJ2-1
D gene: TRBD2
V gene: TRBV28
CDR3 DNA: TGTGCCAGCAGTTTGGAGACTAGCGGACCTTACAATGAGCAGTTCTTC
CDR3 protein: CASSLETSGPYNEQFF

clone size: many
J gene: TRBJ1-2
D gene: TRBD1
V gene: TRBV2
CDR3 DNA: TGTGCCAGCAGTGAAACGAGGGGGCTTAAGGGCTACACCTTC
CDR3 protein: CASSETRGLKGYTF

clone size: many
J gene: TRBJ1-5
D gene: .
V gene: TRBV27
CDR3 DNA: TGTGCCAGCAGTTTATCGGTCGCACGCAATCAGCCCCAGCATTTT
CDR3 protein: CASSLSVARNQPQHF

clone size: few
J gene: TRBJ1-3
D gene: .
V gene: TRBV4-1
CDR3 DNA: TGCGCCAGCAGCCAAGATCTAAGGGCACTGCTCTCTGGAAACACCATATATTTT
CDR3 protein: CASSQDLRALLSGNTIYF

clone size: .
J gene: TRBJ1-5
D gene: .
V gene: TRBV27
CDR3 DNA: TGTGCCAGCGGACGGGACGGGGGGTTTCAGCCCCAGCATTTT
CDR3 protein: CASGRDGGFQPQHF

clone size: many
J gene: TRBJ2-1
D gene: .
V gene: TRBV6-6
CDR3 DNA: TGTGCCAGCAGTTACTTGGGTAGCGCGGATGAGCAGTTCTTC
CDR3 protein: CASSYLGSADEQFF

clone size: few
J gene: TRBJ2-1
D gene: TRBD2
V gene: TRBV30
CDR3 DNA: TGTGCCTGGAGTACCGGGACTAGCAATGAGCAGTTCTTC
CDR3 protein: CAWSTGTSNEQFF

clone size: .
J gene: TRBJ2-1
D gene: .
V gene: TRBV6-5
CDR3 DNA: TGTGCCAGCAGTTACCCGACGGAAAGGAGTGAGCAGTTCTTC
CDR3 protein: CASSYPTERSEQFF

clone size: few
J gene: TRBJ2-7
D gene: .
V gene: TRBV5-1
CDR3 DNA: TGCGCCAGCAGCTCCGGACTCAGCGGTGACTACGAGCAGTACTTC
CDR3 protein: CASSSGLSGDYEQYF

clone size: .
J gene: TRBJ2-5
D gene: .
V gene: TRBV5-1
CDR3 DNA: TGCGCCAGCAGCTCAGGACAGATGGGGGAGACCCAGTACTTC
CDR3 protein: CASSSGQMGETQYF

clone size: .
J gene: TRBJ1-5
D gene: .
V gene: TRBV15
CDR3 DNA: TGTGCCACCAGCAGAGATAGGGGACAAAATAGCAATCAGCCCCAGCATTTT
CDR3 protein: CATSRDRGQNSNQPQHF

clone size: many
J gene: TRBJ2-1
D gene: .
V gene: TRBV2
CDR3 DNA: TGTGCCAGCAGGAGGGAACAGACAGGCTACAATGAGCAGTTCTTC
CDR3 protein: CASRREQTGYNEQFF

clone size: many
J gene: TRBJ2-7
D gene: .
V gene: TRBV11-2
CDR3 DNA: TGTGCCAGCAGCACCTCGGGGGTCCCCGAGCAGTACTTC
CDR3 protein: CASSTSGVPEQYF

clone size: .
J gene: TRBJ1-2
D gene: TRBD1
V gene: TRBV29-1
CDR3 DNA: TGCAGCGTTGGGGTCCAGGGGGACTATGGCTACACCTTC
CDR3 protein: CSVGVQGDYGYTF

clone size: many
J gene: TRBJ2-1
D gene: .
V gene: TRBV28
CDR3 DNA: TGTGCCAGCAGTCCCCCCCTCTACAATGAGCAGTTCTTC
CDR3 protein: CASSPPLYNEQFF

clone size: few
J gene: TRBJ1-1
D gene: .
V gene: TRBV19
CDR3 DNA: TGTGCCAGTAGTATGTCCTGGAACACTGAAGCTTTCTTT
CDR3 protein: CASSMSWNTEAFF

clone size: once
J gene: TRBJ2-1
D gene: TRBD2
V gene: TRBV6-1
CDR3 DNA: TGCGCCAGCAGCCTTAGCGGGACTGAGCAGTTCTTC
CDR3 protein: CASSLSGTEQFF

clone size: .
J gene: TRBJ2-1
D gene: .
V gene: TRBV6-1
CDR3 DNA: TGTGCCAGTGAAACGACTCTAGGGGACAATGAGCAGTTCTTC
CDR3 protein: CASETTLGDNEQFF

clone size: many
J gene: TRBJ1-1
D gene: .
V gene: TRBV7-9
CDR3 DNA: TGTGCCAGCAGCTCGCCAACAGGGCCTGAAGCTTTCTTT
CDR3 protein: CASSSPTGPEAFF

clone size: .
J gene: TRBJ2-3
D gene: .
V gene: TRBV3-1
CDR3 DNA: TGTGCCAGCAGCCTACGGGACATCCGCACAGATACGCAGTATTTT
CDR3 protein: CASSLRDIRTDTQYF

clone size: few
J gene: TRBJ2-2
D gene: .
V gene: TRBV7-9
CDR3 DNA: TGTGCCAGCAGCCGATCAGGGGTGGACACCGGGGAGCTGTTTTTT
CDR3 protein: CASSRSGVDTGELFF

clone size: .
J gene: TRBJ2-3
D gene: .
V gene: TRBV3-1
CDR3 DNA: TGTGCCAGCAGCCAAGTCCCCAGCGGGCACACAGATACGCAGTATTTT
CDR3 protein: CASSQVPSGHTDTQYF

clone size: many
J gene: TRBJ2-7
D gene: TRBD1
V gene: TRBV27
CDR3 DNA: TGTGCCAGCGGAACCCACCCGGACAGGAACTACGAGCAGTACTTC
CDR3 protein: CASGTHPDRNYEQYF

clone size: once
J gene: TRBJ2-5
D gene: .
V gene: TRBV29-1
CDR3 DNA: TGCAGCGTTGAATGGGGCGGGGGCCTGGGGGCCCAGTACTTC
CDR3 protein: CSVEWGGGLGAQYF

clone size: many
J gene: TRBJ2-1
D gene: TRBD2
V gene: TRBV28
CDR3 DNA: TGTGCCAGCAGTTTCCCCTGGGTGCGGGAGGTAAATAATGAGCAGTTCTTC
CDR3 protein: CASSFPWVREVNNEQFF

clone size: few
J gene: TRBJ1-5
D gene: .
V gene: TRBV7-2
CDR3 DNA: TGTGCCAGCAGCCCGACAGTGCGGCAGCCCCAGCATTTT
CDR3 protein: CASSPTVRQPQHF

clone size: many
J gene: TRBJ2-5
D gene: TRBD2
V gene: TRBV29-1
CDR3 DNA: TGCAGCGTGGCCCTAGCGGGAGGGCCAGAGACCCAGTACTTC
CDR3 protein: CSVALAGGPETQYF

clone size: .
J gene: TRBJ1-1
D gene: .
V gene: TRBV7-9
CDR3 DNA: TGTGCCAGCAGCCCCCGGGATCTCGTGGGCACTGAAGCTTTCTTT
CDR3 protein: CASSPRDLVGTEAFF

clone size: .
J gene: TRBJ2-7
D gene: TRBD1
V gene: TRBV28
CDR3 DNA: TGTGCCAGCAGTATCCAGCCGGGACAGGGGAAATGGTACCGGGGGTCCTACGAGCAGTACTTC
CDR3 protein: CASSIQPGQGKWYRGSYEQYF

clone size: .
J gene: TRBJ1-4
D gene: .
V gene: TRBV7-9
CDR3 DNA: TGTGCCAGCAGCTTAGCTGGGTTCGAGGAAAAACTGTTTTTT
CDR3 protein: CASSLAGFEEKLFF

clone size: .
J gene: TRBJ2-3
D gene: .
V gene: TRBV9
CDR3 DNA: TGTGCCAGCAGCCAGGGAACAGCGGTAGATACGCAGTATTTT
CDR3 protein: CASSQGTAVDTQYF

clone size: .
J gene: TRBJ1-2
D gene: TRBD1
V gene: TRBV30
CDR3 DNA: TGTGCCTGGAGTGTGAGACAGGGTCGACGCTATGGCTACACCTTC
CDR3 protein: CAWSVRQGRRYGYTF

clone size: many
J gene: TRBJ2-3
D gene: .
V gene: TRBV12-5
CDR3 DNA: TGTGCTAGTGGTTTGGACGGGACCCTTCCGATCACAGATACGCAGTATTTT
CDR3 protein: CASGLDGTLPITDTQYF

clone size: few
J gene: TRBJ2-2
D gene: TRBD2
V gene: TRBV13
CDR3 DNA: TGTGCCAGCAGCCCCGGACCGAGGACTAGCGGGAAGAGAAACGGGGAGCTGTTTTTT
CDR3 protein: CASSPGPRTSGKRNGELFF

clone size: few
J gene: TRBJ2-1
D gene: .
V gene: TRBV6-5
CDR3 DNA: TGTGCCAGCAGTTACTTCGGGGGAGGCAATGAGCAGTTCTTC
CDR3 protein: CASSYFGGGNEQFF

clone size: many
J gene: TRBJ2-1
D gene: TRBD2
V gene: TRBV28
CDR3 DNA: TGTGCCAGCAGATCCTGGCTCACTAGCGGGATCGATGAGCAGTTCTTC
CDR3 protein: CASRSWLTSGIDEQFF

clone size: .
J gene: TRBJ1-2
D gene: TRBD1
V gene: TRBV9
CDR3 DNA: TGTGCCAGCAGCTATAATACTAACAGGGGGAATAACTATGGCTACACCTTC
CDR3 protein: CASSYNTNRGNNYGYTF

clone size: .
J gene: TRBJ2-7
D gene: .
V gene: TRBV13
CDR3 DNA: TGTGCCAGCAGGGCCAAGACTGCACCCAACTCCTACAAGCAGTACTTC
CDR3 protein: CASRAKTAPNSYKQYF

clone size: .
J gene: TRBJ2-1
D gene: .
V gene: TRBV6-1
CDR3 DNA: TGTGCCAGCAGTTCCCCCGTTATCAGCGGACCCTACAATGAGCAGTTCTTC
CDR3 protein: CASSSPVISGPYNEQFF

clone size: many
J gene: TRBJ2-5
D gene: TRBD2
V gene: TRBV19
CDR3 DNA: TGTGCCAGTAGTTCTCTAGCGGGAGAGGTCGGAGAGACCCAGTACTTC
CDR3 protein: CASSSLAGEVGETQYF

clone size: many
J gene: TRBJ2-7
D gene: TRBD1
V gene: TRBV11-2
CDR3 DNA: TGTGCCAGCAGCGCCGGGACAGGGGCGAAGGAGCAGTACTTC
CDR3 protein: CASSAGTGAKEQYF

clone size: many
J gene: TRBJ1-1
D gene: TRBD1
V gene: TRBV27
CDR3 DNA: TGTGCCAGCAGTTTAGGGGGACAGGGGAACACTGAAGCTTTCTTT
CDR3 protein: CASSLGGQGNTEAFF

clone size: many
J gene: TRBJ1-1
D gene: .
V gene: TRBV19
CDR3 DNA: TGTGCCAGTAATTCTCTTTTCGGCCGCGGGGGCACTGAAGCTTTCTTT
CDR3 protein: CASNSLFGRGGTEAFF

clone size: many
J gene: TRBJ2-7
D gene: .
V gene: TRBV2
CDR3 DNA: TGTGCCAGCAGTGGTGGGACGGGAACCTACGAGCAGTACTTC
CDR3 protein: CASSGGTGTYEQYF

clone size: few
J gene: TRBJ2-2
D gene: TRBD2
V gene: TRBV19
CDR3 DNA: TGTGCCAGTAGACCTAGCGGGAGTATCGGCACCGGGGAGCTGTTTTTT
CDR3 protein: CASRPSGSIGTGELFF

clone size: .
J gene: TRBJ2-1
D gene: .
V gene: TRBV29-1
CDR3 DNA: TGCAGCGTTGAAGACTACCTTAGGACTCGACGAAATGAGCAGTTCTTC
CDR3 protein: CSVEDYLRTRRNEQFF

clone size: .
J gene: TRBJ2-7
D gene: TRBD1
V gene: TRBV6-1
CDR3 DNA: TGTGCCACCTCTACCGGGACAGGGATTCACGAGCAGTACTTC
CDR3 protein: CATSTGTGIHEQYF

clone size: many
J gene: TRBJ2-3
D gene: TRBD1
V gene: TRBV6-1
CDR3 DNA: TGTGCCAGCAGTGATTTAGGGACAGGGGGACTATTCCCCACAGATACGCAGTATTTT
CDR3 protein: CASSDLGTGGLFPTDTQYF

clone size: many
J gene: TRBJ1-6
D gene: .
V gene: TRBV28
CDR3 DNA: TGTGCCAGCAGAAAAGACAGCGTCTATAATTCACCCCTCCACTTT
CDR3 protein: CASRKDSVYNSPLHF